The source of this T cell receptor (beta chain) is a study of blood T cell repertoires in COVID-19. Whole-study context: The United States, Italy and Spain were the sources of the acute and convalescent COVID-19 samples. PBMCs, B-cell-depleted T cells, or T cells provided the cDNA or gDNA that made up the material.

The CDR3 is made up of 15 amino acids. Germline V gene sequence: CDR1 SGHNT, CDR2 YENEEA. V gave up 6 bases and J gave up 3 bases, with 14 bases separating them. Profiling relied on immunoSEQ multiplex PCR, and the TCRdb table lists in-frame clones only, not all of them. The data show roughly 500,000 clones, 88% seen once. Participants were aged about 18 to 90 years, lived in roughly 23 US areas, and enrolled virtually. Symptom resolution, clearance, or two negative PCRs marked donors in Cohort 3 as recovered. The chain couples TRBV11-3 to TRBJ2-2; tentative D call: TRBD1 (5 bases). Source material: PBMCs or T cells enriched from blood (not recorded which). The source is a woman aged 40 to 55 who had recovered from COVID-19. The CDR3 bases are TGTGCCAGCAGTCAGGACAAGCCCGACACCGGGGAGCTGTTTTTT. Its translation: CASSQDKPDTGELFF.